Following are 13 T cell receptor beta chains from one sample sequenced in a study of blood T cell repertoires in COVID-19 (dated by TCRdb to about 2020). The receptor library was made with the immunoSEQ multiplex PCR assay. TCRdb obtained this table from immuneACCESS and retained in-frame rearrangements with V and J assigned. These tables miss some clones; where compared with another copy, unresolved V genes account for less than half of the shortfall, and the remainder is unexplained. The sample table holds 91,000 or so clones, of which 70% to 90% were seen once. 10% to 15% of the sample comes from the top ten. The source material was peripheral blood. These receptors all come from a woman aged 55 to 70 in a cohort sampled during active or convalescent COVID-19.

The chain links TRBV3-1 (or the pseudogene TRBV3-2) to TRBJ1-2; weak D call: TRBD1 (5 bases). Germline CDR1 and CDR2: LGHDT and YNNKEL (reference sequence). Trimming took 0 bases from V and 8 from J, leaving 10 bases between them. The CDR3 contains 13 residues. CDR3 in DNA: TGTGCCAGCAGCCAAGAACTGGGGGGAGGCTACACCTTC. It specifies CASSQELGGGYTF.

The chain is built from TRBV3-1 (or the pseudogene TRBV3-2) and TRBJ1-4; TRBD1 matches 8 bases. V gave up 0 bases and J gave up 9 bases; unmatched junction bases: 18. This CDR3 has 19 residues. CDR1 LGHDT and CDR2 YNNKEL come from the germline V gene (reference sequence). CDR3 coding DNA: TGTGCCAGCAGCCAAGATGCGTGGTCAGGGGGCGCGGGAAATAAAAAACTGTTTTTT. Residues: CASSQDAWSGGAGNKKLFF.

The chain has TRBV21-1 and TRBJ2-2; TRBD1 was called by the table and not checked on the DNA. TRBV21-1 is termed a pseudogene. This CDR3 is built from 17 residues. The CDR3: CASSNQTGTGNTGELFF. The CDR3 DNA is TGTGCCAGCAGCAACCAGACCGGGACAGGGAACACCGGGGAGCTGTTTTTT.

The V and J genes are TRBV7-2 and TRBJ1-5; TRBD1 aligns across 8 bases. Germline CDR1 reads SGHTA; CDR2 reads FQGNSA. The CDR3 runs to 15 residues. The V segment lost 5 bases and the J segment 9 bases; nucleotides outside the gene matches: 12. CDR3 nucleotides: TGTGCCAGCAGCCTGGGACAGGTGGAGCTTCTGCCCCAGCATTTT. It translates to CASSLGQVELLPQHF.

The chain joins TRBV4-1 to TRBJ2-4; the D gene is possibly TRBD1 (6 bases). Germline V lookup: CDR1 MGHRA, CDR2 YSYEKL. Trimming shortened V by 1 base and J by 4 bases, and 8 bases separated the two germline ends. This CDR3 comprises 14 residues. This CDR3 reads CASSQAGVKNIQYF. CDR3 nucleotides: TGCGCCAGCAGCCAAGCAGGGGTAAAAAACATTCAGTACTTC.

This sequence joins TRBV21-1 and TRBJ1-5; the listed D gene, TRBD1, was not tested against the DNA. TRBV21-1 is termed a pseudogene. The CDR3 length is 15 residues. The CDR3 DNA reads TGTGCCAGCAGCAAAGCTAACAGGGGGGGTCAGCCCCAGCATTTT. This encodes CASSKANRGGQPQHF.

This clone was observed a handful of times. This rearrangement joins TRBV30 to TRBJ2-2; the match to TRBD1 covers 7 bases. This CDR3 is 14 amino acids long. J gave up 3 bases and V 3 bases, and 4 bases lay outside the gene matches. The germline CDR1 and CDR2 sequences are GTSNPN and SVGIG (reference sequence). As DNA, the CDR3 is TGTGCCTGGAGGTTGCAGGGGGACACCGGGGAGCTGTTTTTT. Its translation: CAWRLQGDTGELFF.

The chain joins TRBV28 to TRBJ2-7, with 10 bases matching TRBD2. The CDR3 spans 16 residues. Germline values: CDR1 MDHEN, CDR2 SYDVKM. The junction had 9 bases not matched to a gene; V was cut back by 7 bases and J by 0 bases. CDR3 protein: CASISAGLASSYEQYF. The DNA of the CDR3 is TGTGCCAGCATCTCGGCGGGACTAGCGAGCTCCTACGAGCAGTACTTC. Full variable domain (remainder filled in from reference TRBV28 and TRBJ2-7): DVKVTQSSRYLVKRTGEKVFLECVQDMDHENMFWYRQDPGLGLRLIYFSYDVKMKEKGDIPEGYSVSREKKERFSLILESASTNQTSMYLCASISAGLASSYEQYFGPGTRLTVT.

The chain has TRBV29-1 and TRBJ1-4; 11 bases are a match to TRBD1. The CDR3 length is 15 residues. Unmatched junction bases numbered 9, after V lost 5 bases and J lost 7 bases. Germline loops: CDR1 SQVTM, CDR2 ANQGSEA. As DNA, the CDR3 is TGCAGCGTTATCGAGGACAGGGGGCGGGGTGAAAAACTGTTTTTT. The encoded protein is CSVIEDRGRGEKLFF.

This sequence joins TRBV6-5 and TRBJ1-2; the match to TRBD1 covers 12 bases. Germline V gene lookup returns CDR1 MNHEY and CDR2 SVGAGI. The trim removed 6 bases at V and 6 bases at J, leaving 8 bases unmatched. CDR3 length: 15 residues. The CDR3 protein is CASRAPGQGANGYTF. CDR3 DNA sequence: TGTGCCAGCAGGGCCCCGGGACAGGGGGCCAATGGCTACACCTTC.

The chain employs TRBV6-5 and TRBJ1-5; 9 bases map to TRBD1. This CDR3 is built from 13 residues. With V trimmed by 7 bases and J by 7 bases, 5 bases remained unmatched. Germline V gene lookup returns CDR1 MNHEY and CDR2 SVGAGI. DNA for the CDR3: TGTGCCAGCAAGGGGGACAGGGTCCAGCCCCAGCATTTT. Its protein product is CASKGDRVQPQHF.

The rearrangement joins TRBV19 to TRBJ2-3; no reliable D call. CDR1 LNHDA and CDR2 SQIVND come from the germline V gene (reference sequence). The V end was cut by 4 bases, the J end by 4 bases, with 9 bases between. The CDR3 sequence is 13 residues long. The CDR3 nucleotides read TGTGCCAGTAGTAAAATTCGGGCAGATACGCAGTATTTT. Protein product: CASSKIRADTQYF.

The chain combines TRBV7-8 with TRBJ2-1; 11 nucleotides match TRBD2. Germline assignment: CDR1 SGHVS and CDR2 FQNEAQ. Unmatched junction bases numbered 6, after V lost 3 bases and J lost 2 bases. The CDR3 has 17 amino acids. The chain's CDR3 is CASSFSIAGGAYNEQFF. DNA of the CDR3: TGTGCCAGCAGCTTTTCGATAGCGGGAGGGGCCTACAATGAGCAGTTCTTC.